The 10 T cell receptor beta chains listed next were all sequenced from one sample in a study of blood T cell repertoires in COVID-19. Some clones are missing from TCRdb's copy, which holds only in-frame ones; the method was immunoSEQ multiplex PCR. The sample includes about 240,000 clones, 75% to 90% of them seen just once. Sequencing input: peripheral blood. Receptors were obtained from a woman aged 25 to 39 who had recovered from COVID-19.

The rearrangement joins TRBV5-5 to TRBJ2-1; 9 bases are shared with TRBD1. The V gene end was trimmed by 4 bases and the J gene end by 8 bases; junction bases not matched to a gene: 10. Germline CDR1 and CDR2: SGHKS and YYEKEE (reference sequence). This CDR3 is built from 15 residues. The DNA of the CDR3 is TGTGCCAGCAGCCCCGGGACAGGGAAAATCTATGAGCAGTTCTTC. Translating it yields CASSPGTGKIYEQFF.

In its sample, this clone was seen once. This chain joins TRBV5-6 and TRBJ2-2; tentative D call: TRBD2 (7 bases). The germline V and J ends were trimmed by 4 bases and 7 bases, with 14 bases remaining between them. The V gene's germline CDR1 is SGHDT and CDR2 YYEEEE. CDR3 length: 14 amino acids. The CDR3 DNA reads as TGTGCCAGCAGCCGAACAGGGACTAACGGGGAGCTGTTTTTT. Translated: CASSRTGTNGELFF.

The chain carries TRBV7-3 and TRBJ2-3; possible D gene TRBD1, 5 bases. The V gene lost 5 bases and the J gene lost 0 bases, with 9 bases spanning the gap. Looked up from germline, CDR1 is SGHTA and CDR2 is FQGTGA. The CDR3 totals 14 residues. The chain's CDR3 is CASSPGLSTDTQYF. The CDR3 coding sequence is TGTGCCAGCAGCCCAGGGCTGAGCACAGATACGCAGTATTTT.

This clone was found once. This chain connects TRBV4-3 to TRBJ2-5; the match to TRBD2 covers 11 bases. Germline-derived CDR1 and CDR2 are LGHNA and YSLEER. The CDR3 extends over 16 amino acids. The J segment lost 4 bases and the V segment lost 0 bases, leaving 4 bases of the junction unmatched. The CDR3 sequence: CASSQEIAGGLETQYF. The DNA of the CDR3 is TGCGCCAGCAGCCAAGAAATAGCGGGGGGGCTAGAGACCCAGTACTTC.

This clone occurred a few times. The gene calls are TRBV9 and TRBJ1-6; maybe TRBD1 (5 bases). Trimming removed 0 bases at V and 9 bases at J, with 22 bases between. The CDR3 length is 18 residues. Germline V gives CDR1 SGDLS, CDR2 YYNGEE. CDR3: CASSVEPTWGVQGSPLHF. Here the CDR3 DNA reads TGTGCCAGCAGCGTAGAGCCAACTTGGGGGGTTCAGGGTTCACCCCTCCACTTT. The full variable domain, completed using reference TRBV9 and TRBJ1-6, is DSGVTQTPKHLITATGQRVTLRCSPRSGDLSVYWYQQSLDQGLQFLIQYYNGEERAKGNILERFSAQQFPDLHSELNLSSLELGDSALYFCASSVEPTWGVQGSPLHFGNGTRLTVT.

The genes are TRBV19 and TRBJ2-2; 8 nucleotides agree with TRBD2. Germline CDR1 is LNHDA and CDR2 is SQIVND (reference sequence). V lost 4 bases and J lost 2; bases outside the gene matches: 3. CDR3 length: 15 residues. The CDR3 sequence is CASSKSGGNTGELFF. The CDR3 coding sequence is TGTGCCAGTAGTAAAAGCGGGGGTAACACCGGGGAGCTGTTTTTT.

The chain combines TRBV5-8 with TRBJ1-5, with 9 bases lining up with TRBD1. The CDR3 runs to 17 residues. V gave up 4 bases and J gave up 3 bases; unmatched junction bases: 11. The germline V gene encodes CDR1 SGHTS and CDR2 YDEGEE. This CDR3 reads CASSHFGTGSHNQPQHF. The CDR3 DNA sequence: TGTGCCAGCAGCCATTTCGGGACAGGGTCCCACAATCAGCCCCAGCATTTT.

The genes are TRBV2 and TRBJ2-7; 7 bases are shared with TRBD1. The CDR3 sequence is 14 residues long. The germline V gene has CDR1 SNHLY and CDR2 FYNNEI. With V trimmed by 1 base and J by 6 bases, 6 bases remained unmatched. The CDR3 nucleotides are TGTGCCAGCAGTGAAGACAGGGGACCCGGCGAGCAGTACTTC. This translates into CASSEDRGPGEQYF.

The chain uses TRBV7-6 and TRBJ1-2; D might be TRBD1 (6 bases). The V and J ends lost 6 bases and 6 bases respectively, with 14 bases between them. This CDR3 is built from 13 residues. CDR1 is SGHVS and CDR2 is FNYEAQ in the germline V gene. The CDR3 sequence: CASRRNQGNGYTF. The DNA for the CDR3 is TGTGCCAGCAGGCGAAACCAGGGGAATGGCTACACCTTC.

V and J are TRBV24-1 and TRBJ2-3; perhaps TRBD2 as D (6 bases). V lost 5 bases and J lost 0, with 17 bases in between. The CDR3 is 17 amino acids. CDR1 is KGHDR and CDR2 is SFDVKD in the germline V gene. This chain's CDR3 is CATSGPRLVPSTDTQYF. CDR3 DNA sequence: TGTGCCACCAGTGGGCCCAGACTAGTCCCTAGCACAGATACGCAGTATTTT.